The 20 T cell receptor beta chains below were found in one sample sequenced in a study of blood T cell repertoires in COVID-19. Measured with immunoSEQ multiplex PCR; TCRdb has only the in-frame clones, and not every one. The repertoire consists of some 310,000 clones, with over 85% occurring once and the leading ten covering about 9.4%. The sequencing input was PBMCs or T cells enriched from blood (not recorded which). These receptors were collected from a woman aged 25 to 39 who had recovered from COVID-19.

This clone occurred once. The J gene is TRBJ1-2, the V gene TRBV28, with D unresolved. The length of the CDR3 is 15 residues. Germline V lookup: CDR1 MDHEN, CDR2 SYDVKM. Trimming removed 1 base from V and 4 bases from J, with 13 bases in between. The CDR3 here is CASSLFAGPSYGYTF. CDR3 in DNA: TGTGCCAGCAGTTTATTTGCAGGCCCAAGCTATGGCTACACCTTC.

The genes are TRBV9 and TRBJ2-3, with D perhaps matching TRBD2 (6 bases). CDR1 is SGDLS and CDR2 is YYNGEE in the germline V gene. CDR3 size: 15 residues. With 2 bases removed from V and 2 bases from J, the gap between germline ends came to 12 bases. CDR3 sequence: CASSVGLAITDTQYF. The DNA of the CDR3 is TGTGCCAGCAGCGTCGGTCTAGCGATCACAGATACGCAGTATTTT.

A single count supports this clone. V usage is TRBV5-4 and J usage is TRBJ2-1, with 9 nucleotides matching TRBD2. Germline CDR1 and CDR2: SGHNT and YYREEE (reference sequence). The V segment lost 1 base and the J segment 4 bases; nucleotides outside the gene matches: 6. CDR3 length equals 16 residues. The CDR3 DNA follows: TGTGCCAGCAGCTTGCTGAGACTAGCGGATTACAATGAGCAGTTCTTC. Its translation: CASSLLRLADYNEQFF.

The chain uses TRBV6-5 and TRBJ1-1; D gene unclear. Per the germline V gene, CDR1 is MNHEY and CDR2 is SVGAGI. The CDR3 loop spans 15 amino acids. The V end lost 7 bases, the J end lost 10 bases, and 25 bases lay between the germline ends. CDR3 protein: CASTMDLGRASVAFF. CDR3 DNA sequence: TGTGCCAGCACCATGGATCTCGGGAGGGCGTCCGTAGCTTTCTTT.

This chain links TRBV7-2 with TRBJ2-1; D perhaps matches TRBD2 (5 bases). From germline, CDR1 is SGHTA and CDR2 FQGNSA. CDR3 length equals 17 residues. Trimming removed 1 base from V and 0 bases from J, with 13 bases in between. CDR3 in DNA: TGTGCCAGCAGCTTAGTAGGAGGACGGAGCTCCTACAATGAGCAGTTCTTC. This gives the protein CASSLVGGRSSYNEQFF.

This sequence joins TRBV27 and TRBJ2-2; D is unclear. Germline loops: CDR1 MNHEY, CDR2 SMNVEV (reference sequence). The CDR3 contains 15 residues. Deletions cut 4 bases from V and 4 bases from J, with 13 bases between. As DNA, the CDR3 is TGTGCCAGCAGTTCCCAGGTATCCGGCACCGGGGAGCTGTTTTTT. As protein: CASSSQVSGTGELFF.

Only a few counts were recorded for this clone. This chain uses TRBV29-1 with TRBJ2-7; the match to TRBD1 covers 8 bases. CDR3 length equals 11 residues. CDR1 is SQVTM and CDR2 is ANQGSEA in the germline V gene. V lost 6 bases and J lost 5; bases outside the gene matches: 3. CDR3 loop: CSVGQGHEQYF. CDR3 coding DNA: TGCAGCGTCGGACAGGGCCACGAGCAGTACTTC.

In regard to this clone: It may be a read error: a sequence one base away is much more abundant. The chain carries TRBV7-2 and TRBJ2-1; D remains ambiguous. The germline V gene encodes CDR1 SGHTA and CDR2 FQGNSA. The CDR3 runs to 11 residues. Trimming left V 3 bases short and J 6 bases short, with 3 bases between. The CDR3 spells CASSFLNEQFF. The CDR3 coding sequence is TGTGCCAGCAGCTTTCTCAATGAGCAGTTCTTC.

This chain connects TRBV6-5 to TRBJ2-7; 10 bases are a match to TRBD2. Germline trimming cut 8 bases from V and 3 bases from J; bases unmatched to any gene: 10. Germline assignment: CDR1 MNHEY and CDR2 SVGAGI. The CDR3 extends over 15 amino acids. The CDR3 loop reads CASSTGTSEIYEQYF. DNA for the CDR3: TGTGCCAGCTCGACGGGGACTAGCGAGATCTACGAGCAGTACTTC.

Concerning this clone itself: One end of the junction varies from germline; a read error may be responsible. V gene TRBV7-7 combines with J gene TRBJ2-2; D may be TRBD2 (6 bases). In germline, CDR1 is SSHAT, CDR2 FNYEAQ (reference sequence). This CDR3 spans 16 amino acids. The CDR3 is CASSLAAEGRTGELFF. Here the CDR3 DNA reads TGTGCTAGCAGCTTAGCGGCGGAGGGGAGGACCGGGGAGCTGTTTTTT.

The V gene is TRBV6-4, the J gene TRBJ1-4; no clear D. Deletions cut 5 bases from V and 8 bases from J, with 6 bases between. CDR1 and CDR2 (germline): MRHNA, SNTAGT. The CDR3 has 11 residues. CDR3 sequence reads: CASSRREKLFF. The DNA for the CDR3 is TGTGCCAGCAGTAGGCGGGAAAAACTGTTTTTT.

The rearrangement uses TRBV5-1 and TRBJ2-5, with TRBD1 matching 9 bases. With 6 bases clipped from V and 6 bases from J, the junction kept 12 bases outside the gene matches. CDR3 size: 15 residues. Germline V gives CDR1 SGHRS, CDR2 YFSETQ. In nucleotides, the CDR3 is TGCGCCAGCACCCGCGGACAGGGGCAGGCTAAGACCCAGTACTTC. Amino acid sequence: CASTRGQGQAKTQYF.

The J gene is TRBJ1-3, the V gene TRBV5-1, with 10 bases identical to TRBD1. The CDR3 consists of 17 residues. Germline lookup yields CDR1 SGHRS and CDR2 YFSETQ. The trim removed 0 bases at V and 0 bases at J, leaving 3 bases unmatched. CDR3 sequence reads: CASSLVGQGSSGNTIYF. The CDR3 bases are TGCGCCAGCAGCTTGGTGGGACAGGGGAGCTCTGGAAACACCATATATTTT.

The J gene is TRBJ1-4, the V gene TRBV19; D unresolved. In germline, CDR1 is LNHDA, CDR2 SQIVND (reference sequence). V lost 5 bases to trimming and J lost 1 base, with 17 bases between them. CDR3 length equals 17 residues. CDR3 coding DNA: TGTGCCAGTAGTTATTCAGGAGGAGTTCAAACTAATGAAAAACTGTTTTTT. Translated: CASSYSGGVQTNEKLFF.

This clone was seen a few times. This sequence joins TRBV11-2 and TRBJ1-2; D call uncertain. Germline V gene sequence: CDR1 SGHAT, CDR2 FQNNGV. The CDR3 length is 13 residues. V dropped 5 bases and J dropped 5 bases, with 12 bases sitting between them. CDR3 residues: CASSALVTYGYTF. The CDR3 DNA sequence: TGTGCCAGCAGCGCCCTAGTTACTTATGGCTACACCTTC.

The V call is TRBV7-9, the J call TRBJ1-2; D is undetermined. This CDR3 contains 13 residues. V lost 1 base and J 3 bases, leaving 6 bases between the germline ends. In germline, CDR1 is SEHNR, CDR2 FQNEAQ (reference sequence). CDR3 DNA: TGTGCCAGCAGCTTAGGCGCTTACTATGGCTACACCTTC. This sequence encodes CASSLGAYYGYTF.

This rearrangement joins TRBV24-1 to TRBJ2-2; 10 positions match TRBD2. Germline V gene sequence: CDR1 KGHDR, CDR2 SFDVKD. J lost 8 bases, V lost 4 bases, and 3 bases had no gene match. This CDR3 comprises 14 residues. The CDR3 DNA follows: TGTGCCACCAGTGAACTAGCGGGATCTGGGGAGCTGTTTTTT. It codes for CATSELAGSGELFF.

CDR3 loop: CASSSGEGSVGYTF. The CDR3 DNA is TGTGCCAGCAGCTCCGGGGAGGGGTCTGTGGGCTACACCTTC. The chain couples TRBV11-2 to TRBJ1-2, with D possibly matching TRBD1 (5 bases). The CDR3 has 14 amino acids. The V gene lost 4 bases and the J gene lost 8 bases, with 17 bases spanning the gap. Germline V CDR1 and CDR2: SGHAT, FQNNGV.

This clone was seen a handful of times. The gene calls are TRBV7-9 and TRBJ2-7; D is unresolved. V was trimmed by 5 bases and J by 4 bases, leaving 18 bases between them. The CDR3 contains 15 residues. CDR1 and CDR2 from the germline V gene are SEHNR and FQNEAQ (reference sequence). CDR3 sequence (DNA): TGTGCCAGCAGCCCCCGTACATCGATTCAGTACGAGCAGTACTTC. Translation gives CASSPRTSIQYEQYF.

This chain connects TRBV7-9 to TRBJ1-2; D is perhaps TRBD1 (5 bases). V gave up 4 bases and J gave up 7 bases, with 16 bases separating them. The germline V gene encodes CDR1 SEHNR and CDR2 FQNEAQ (reference sequence). The CDR3 totals 14 residues. In nucleotides, the CDR3 is TGTGCCAGCAGCTCCACCCACAGGATGGGTGGCTACACCTTC. This encodes CASSSTHRMGGYTF. Drawing the rest from reference TRBV7-9 and TRBJ1-2, the complete variable domain is DTGVSQNPRHKITKRGQNVTFRCDPISEHNRLYWYRQTLGQGPEFLTYFQNEAQLEKSRLLSDRFSAERPKGSFSTLEIQRTEQGDSAMYLCASSSTHRMGGYTFGSGTRLTVV.